This T cell receptor (beta chain) was sequenced in a study of radiotherapy plus CTLA-4 blockade in lung cancer. Overall study context: Objective responses were observed in 15% to 20% of patients, and disease control was achieved by over 30%. The study's findings and limits: TCR clones of tumor origin grew in blood after radiotherapy plus ipilimumab.

Concerning this clone itself: Antigen unknown.

Looked up from germline, CDR1 is SEHNR and CDR2 is FQNEAQ (reference sequence). CDR3 length: 14 amino acids. The germline V and J ends were trimmed by 6 bases and 6 bases, with 16 bases remaining between them. This table comes from immunoSEQ multiplex PCR, and its TCRdb copy is limited to in-frame clones, with some not included. The repertoire holds around 91,000 clones, with just over 85% as singletons. Sequences were derived from peripheral blood, sampled from a patient treated with radiotherapy plus ipilimumab. This rearrangement joins TRBV7-9 to TRBJ2-3; weak D call: TRBD1 (5 bases). The origin of this receptor is a human donor with non-small cell lung cancer that progressed on radiotherapy plus ipilimumab. CDR3 DNA sequence: TGTGCCAGCAGGCGAGAGCAGGGCAGGGATACGCAGTATTTT. Its translation: CASRREQGRDTQYF.